These 29 T cell receptor beta chains were all obtained from the same sample, sequenced in a study of blood T cell repertoires in COVID-19. The assay was immunoSEQ multiplex PCR, and TCRdb's table has in-frame clones only and misses some. The data contain 350,000 to 400,000 clones, about 87% of them singletons. Material for sequencing was PBMCs or T cells enriched from blood (not recorded which). Every receptor here comes from a man aged 40-55 years in a cohort exposed to, infected with or recovered from COVID-19 (not recorded which).

The chain has TRBV15 and TRBJ2-3; D is perhaps TRBD2 (6 bases). Germline CDR1 LNHNV, CDR2 YYDKDF (reference sequence). V was shortened by 6 bases and J by 2 bases, with 18 bases between the two germline ends. This CDR3 is 16 amino acids long. CDR3 nucleotide sequence: TGTGCCACCAGATATGGGGACGGGACTTACACAGATACGCAGTATTTT. The encoded protein is CATRYGDGTYTDTQYF.

This chain joins TRBV5-6 and TRBJ1-3; TRBD1 might be the D (5 bases). V gave up 4 bases and J gave up 1 base, with 12 bases separating them. CDR1 and CDR2 (germline): SGHDT, YYEEEE. This CDR3 contains 15 residues. The CDR3 DNA is TGTGCCAGCAGCCGCAGGGTAGGGTCTGGAAACACCATATATTTT. It codes for CASSRRVGSGNTIYF.

The chain combines TRBV11-2 with TRBJ1-1; D uncertain. Germline V gives CDR1 SGHAT, CDR2 FQNNGV. Trimming left V 1 base short and J 1 base short, with 16 bases between. The CDR3 runs to 17 residues. As DNA, the CDR3 is TGTGCCAGCAGCTTAGGCCCGGGGAGTAAACCGAACACTGAAGCTTTCTTT. This codes for CASSLGPGSKPNTEAFF.

The chain links TRBV27 to TRBJ2-7; 10 nucleotides line up with TRBD1. This CDR3 spans 13 amino acids. CDR1 is MNHEY and CDR2 is SMNVEV in the germline V gene (reference sequence). V was clipped by 7 bases and J by 6 bases; unmatched bases: 6. CDR3 in amino acids: CASISTGGSEQYF. Here the CDR3 DNA reads TGTGCCAGCATCTCGACAGGGGGCAGCGAGCAGTACTTC.

The rearrangement joins TRBV6-5 to TRBJ1-5; a weak D match, TRBD1 (6 bases). V lost 5 bases and J lost 2, with 13 bases in between. CDR3 length: 15 amino acids. Germline CDR1 MNHEY, CDR2 SVGAGI. CDR3 DNA: TGTGCCAGCAGTCCCAGGGGTGTGGGCAATCAGCCCCAGCATTTT. Translation gives CASSPRGVGNQPQHF.

This chain links TRBV18 with TRBJ1-1; 8 bases fit TRBD1. CDR1 is KGHSH and CDR2 is LQKENI in the germline V gene. V shed 4 bases, J shed 5 bases, and the junction held 9 bases outside the gene matches. This CDR3 comprises 15 residues. CDR3 DNA: TGTGCCAGCTCACTAGGACAGGGTGGGGATACTGAAGCTTTCTTT. Protein sequence: CASSLGQGGDTEAFF. Variable domain in full (rest from reference TRBV18 and TRBJ1-1): NAGVMQNPRHLVRRRGQEARLRCSPMKGHSHVYWYRQLPEEGLKFMVYLQKENIIDESGMPKERFSAEFPKEGPSILRIQQVVRGDSAAYFCASSLGQGGDTEAFFGQGTRLTVV.

CDR3 in DNA: TGCGCCAGCAGCTTGGGACTAGCAATCGTGATATACAATGAGCAGTTCTTC. It is translated as CASSLGLAIVIYNEQFF. The chain uses TRBV5-1 and TRBJ2-1; 7 positions agree with TRBD2. The germline V gene has CDR1 SGHRS and CDR2 YFSETQ. V lost 0 bases and J lost 4; bases outside the gene matches: 10. The CDR3 runs 17 residues.

Here the CDR3 reads CASSLGGRGRYYGYTF. The CDR3 DNA reads TGTGCCAGCAGCTTGGGTGGCAGGGGGCGTTACTATGGCTACACCTTC. The gene calls are TRBV11-2 and TRBJ1-2, with TRBD1 matching over 8 bases. The CDR3 spans 16 residues. J lost 3 bases, V lost 3 bases, and 9 bases had no gene match. CDR1 is SGHAT, CDR2 FQNNGV, per germline.

This clone was counted once. CDR3 DNA: TGTGCCAGCAGCTGGGGTAGCGGGAGTTCCTACAATGAGCAGTTCTTC. Translating gives CASSWGSGSSYNEQFF. The chain has TRBV5-5 and TRBJ2-1, with 9 bases matching TRBD2. Germline V CDR1 and CDR2: SGHKS, YYEKEE (reference sequence). With V trimmed by 3 bases and J by 1 base, 5 bases remained unmatched. The length of the CDR3 is 16 residues.

This clone occurred once. CDR3 DNA: TGTGCACGGACTAGCGGGAGGGTAGCGGGTGAGCAGTTCTTC. Its protein product is CARTSGRVAGEQFF. The chain employs TRBV30 and TRBJ2-1; 15 nucleotides match TRBD2. This CDR3 region has 14 residues. Germline loops: CDR1 GTSNPN, CDR2 SVGIG (reference sequence). Based on the CDR3 plus reference TRBV30 and TRBJ2-1, the full variable domain is SQTIHQWPATLVQPVGSPLSLECTVEGTSNPNLYWYRQAAGRGLQLLFYSVGIGQISSEVPQNLSASRPQDRQFILSSKKLLLSDSGFYLCARTSGRVAGEQFFGPGTRLTVL.

The chain joins TRBV10-1 to TRBJ1-1; 9 nucleotides line up with TRBD1. This CDR3 comprises 14 residues. Germline V gene lookup returns CDR1 WNHNN and CDR2 SYGVQD (reference sequence). After removal of 6 bases from V and 6 bases from J, the junction contained 8 bases not matched to a gene. The CDR3 here is CASRARTGDAEAFF. DNA for the CDR3: TGCGCCAGCAGAGCCAGGACAGGGGATGCTGAAGCTTTCTTT.

This chain uses TRBV6-5 with TRBJ2-2; weak D call: TRBD1 (7 bases). This CDR3 has 14 amino acids. Germline V gives CDR1 MNHEY, CDR2 SVGAGI. V was trimmed by 6 bases and J by 2 bases, leaving 10 bases between them. This CDR3 reads CASREGANTGELFF. The DNA of the CDR3 is TGTGCCAGCAGGGAGGGGGCTAACACCGGGGAGCTGTTTTTT.

V is TRBV10-3 and J is TRBJ1-1; D is unresolved. The V gene lost 0 bases and the J gene lost 1 base, with 3 bases spanning the gap. The germline CDR1 and CDR2 sequences are ENHRY and SYGVKD. This CDR3 contains 13 residues. The DNA for the CDR3 is TGTGCCATCAGTGAGTCACAGAACACTGAAGCTTTCTTT. As protein: CAISESQNTEAFF.

The chain joins TRBV21-1 to TRBJ2-3; no check of the table's D call, TRBD1, against the DNA was made. TRBV21-1 is tagged as a pseudogene. The CDR3 is made up of 14 amino acids. CDR3 sequence: CASSRGQETDTQYF. In DNA form, the CDR3 reads TGTGCCAGCAGCAGGGGACAGGAGACAGATACGCAGTATTTT.

The rearrangement links TRBV7-3 to TRBJ1-6; D is uncertain. With 2 bases removed from V and 7 bases from J, the gap between germline ends came to 6 bases. This CDR3 is 13 amino acids long. Looked up from germline, CDR1 is SGHTA and CDR2 is FQGTGA. In DNA, the CDR3 is TGTGCCAGCAGCTTAGACACAAATTCACCCCTCCACTTT. As protein: CASSLDTNSPLHF.

The rearrangement links TRBV7-6 to TRBJ1-4; 10 nucleotides match TRBD1. The V segment lost 5 bases and the J segment 11 bases; nucleotides outside the gene matches: 11. Germline CDR1 reads SGHVS; CDR2 reads FNYEAQ. The CDR3 has 15 residues. In DNA form, the CDR3 reads TGTGCCAGCAGCCGAGCCGGGACAGGGGTTGGTAAACTGTTTTTT. Protein product: CASSRAGTGVGKLFF.

This chain uses TRBV19 with TRBJ1-4, with D tentatively TRBD1 (6 bases). Trimming took off 5 bases at V and 0 bases at J, with 16 bases between the two ends. Germline V lookup: CDR1 LNHDA, CDR2 SQIVND (reference sequence). CDR3 length: 17 amino acids. The CDR3 DNA reads as TGTGCCAGTAGTGATTCAGGGGCGCGGGCAACTAATGAAAAACTGTTTTTT. Translated: CASSDSGARATNEKLFF.

The gene calls are TRBV2 and TRBJ2-1; 11 nucleotides align to TRBD2. The V gene's germline CDR1 is SNHLY and CDR2 FYNNEI. The CDR3 length is 18 residues. Trimming took 4 bases from V and 0 from J; bases not matched to a gene: 8. CDR3: CASSGRTSGLSSYNEQFF. CDR3 sequence (DNA): TGTGCCAGCAGTGGCCGGACTAGCGGGTTAAGCTCCTACAATGAGCAGTTCTTC.

This chain uses TRBV2 with TRBJ2-1, with D possibly being TRBD2 (6 bases). The CDR3 loop spans 15 amino acids. Per germline, CDR1 SNHLY and CDR2 FYNNEI. Trimming stripped 3 bases from V and 4 bases from J, with 13 bases between. CDR3 protein: CASSEGGGLYNEQFF. In DNA, the CDR3 is TGTGCCAGCAGTGAGGGGGGAGGACTGTACAATGAGCAGTTCTTC.

This chain links TRBV30 with TRBJ2-1, with 8 bases aligning to TRBD1. V lost 2 bases and J lost 0; bases outside the gene matches: 9. This CDR3 has 17 amino acids. Germline lookup yields CDR1 GTSNPN and CDR2 SVGIG (reference sequence). CDR3 bases: TGTGCCTGGAGTCCACTCGGGACAGGATACTCCTACAATGAGCAGTTCTTC. Encoded protein: CAWSPLGTGYSYNEQFF. Based on the CDR3 plus reference TRBV30 and TRBJ2-1, the full variable domain is SQTIHQWPATLVQPVGSPLSLECTVEGTSNPNLYWYRQAAGRGLQLLFYSVGIGQISSEVPQNLSASRPQDRQFILSSKKLLLSDSGFYLCAWSPLGTGYSYNEQFFGPGTRLTVL.

This clone has more than one count but fewer than ten. The CDR3: CASSSGQGATNEKLFF. CDR3 DNA: TGTGCCAGCAGCTCGGGTCAGGGTGCGACTAATGAAAAACTGTTTTTT. This chain uses TRBV7-9 with TRBJ1-4, with D perhaps TRBD1 (5 bases). The CDR3 extends over 16 amino acids. Germline CDR1 and CDR2: SEHNR and FQNEAQ (reference sequence). The ends were cut back, 4 bases at V and 2 bases at J, with 14 bases in the middle.

The gene calls are TRBV7-8 and TRBJ1-1, with D perhaps TRBD1 (6 bases). Trimming took off 5 bases at V and 3 bases at J, with 16 bases between the two ends. Germline assignment: CDR1 SGHVS and CDR2 FQNEAQ. The CDR3 is made up of 15 amino acids. The chain's CDR3 is CASSGPQGQDTEAFF. CDR3 nucleotide sequence: TGTGCCAGCAGCGGTCCACAGGGTCAGGACACTGAAGCTTTCTTT.

This clone was seen just once. The genes are TRBV5-4 and TRBJ2-3; D is unresolved. The CDR3 consists of 15 residues. With 4 bases removed from V and 3 bases from J, the gap between germline ends came to 15 bases. Germline-derived CDR1 and CDR2 are SGHNT and YYREEE (reference sequence). CDR3 in amino acids: CASSRRVVGTDTQYF. CDR3 nucleotides: TGTGCCAGCAGCCGCCGGGTGGTTGGGACAGATACGCAGTATTTT.

This chain links TRBV12-5 with TRBJ2-1, with D possibly matching TRBD2 (6 bases). The V end was cut by 2 bases, the J end by 7 bases, with 15 bases between. The CDR3 loop spans 15 amino acids. Germline assignment: CDR1 LGHNT and CDR2 FRNRAP. The CDR3 nucleotides read TGTGCTAGTGGTTTGAGGCTAGCGCGGCTGAATGAGCAGTTCTTC. Translated, it gives CASGLRLARLNEQFF.

This clone appeared a single time. The J gene is TRBJ1-1, the V gene TRBV5-1; TRBD1 matches at 7 bases. V dropped 0 bases and J dropped 3; count of bases not matched to a gene: 8. The CDR3 runs 16 residues. CDR1 SGHRS and CDR2 YFSETQ come from the germline V gene. As DNA, the CDR3 is TGCGCCAGCAGCTTGGCCTCCCAAGACAGGGACACTGAAGCTTTCTTT. This gives the protein CASSLASQDRDTEAFF.

The J gene is TRBJ2-1, the V gene TRBV10-3; 9 positions match TRBD1. CDR1 and CDR2 from the germline V gene are ENHRY and SYGVKD. The CDR3 extends over 14 amino acids. Trimming at V came to 5 bases and at J to 6 bases, leaving 5 bases not matched to a gene. In DNA form, the CDR3 reads TGTGCCATCAGTAGGGACAGGGATGGCAATGAGCAGTTCTTC. Translation gives CAISRDRDGNEQFF.

The CDR3: CASSDLGLAGGRQYF. In nucleotides, the CDR3 is TGTGCCAGCAGTGATTTGGGACTAGCGGGAGGTCGGCAGTACTTC. The chain couples TRBV2 to TRBJ2-7; 15 positions match TRBD2. The J segment lost 9 bases and the V segment lost 3 bases, leaving 6 bases of the junction unmatched. CDR3 length equals 15 residues. The V gene's germline CDR1 is SNHLY and CDR2 FYNNEI.

As to this clone: This CDR3 is also generated by other DNA sequences in the sample. DNA of the CDR3: TGCGCCAGCAGCTTGGTGGCTAGCGGGAACACCGGGGAGCTGTTTTTT. Its translation: CASSLVASGNTGELFF. The rearrangement joins TRBV5-1 to TRBJ2-2; 7 nucleotides line up with TRBD2. V lost 0 bases, J lost 1 base, and 3 bases stayed unmatched. The length of the CDR3 is 16 residues. The germline CDR1 and CDR2 sequences are SGHRS and YFSETQ.

This chain joins TRBV9 and TRBJ1-3; no definite D call. Between the trimmed V and J ends, which lost 1 base and 3 bases, there was a span of 11 bases. The germline V gene has CDR1 SGDLS and CDR2 YYNGEE. This CDR3 spans 15 amino acids. The CDR3 coding sequence is TGTGCCAGCAGCGTATCTAGCCCTCATGGAAACACCATATATTTT. The encoded protein is CASSVSSPHGNTIYF.